Sequencing of this TCR beta chain was carried out in a study of technical replicates of blood from several donors. Germline V gene sequence: CDR1 MDHEN, CDR2 SYDVKM. CDR3 length: 14 amino acids. V was trimmed by 6 bases and J by 7 bases, leaving 18 bases between them. Using immunoSEQ multiplex PCR, the repertoire was profiled, and TCRdb retains in-frame clones only, with some absent. This table holds roughly 13,000 clones, less than 90% found once. The sequenced sample consisted of PBMCs. This sequence originates from a human donor in good health. V gene TRBV28 combines with J gene TRBJ1-2, with no clear D. The CDR3 spells CASRISRVLSGYTF. The CDR3 DNA is TGTGCCAGCAGGATCTCCCGGGTGCTTTCTGGCTACACCTTC.